This T cell receptor beta chain was found in a study of blood T cell repertoires in COVID-19. Study-wide background: T cells, B-cell-depleted T cells, or PBMCs supplied cDNA or gDNA.

Authors' methods: Estimates of nucleated cell counts were drawn from the amplification of reference gene primers. Produced via immunoSEQ multiplex PCR; TCRdb's table is partial and in-frame only. V and J calls plus clone size are reproduced from that table; the DNA served to infer D and trimming. The sample lists approximately 220,000 clones, about 85% seen once, with roughly 2.8% in the top ten. The germline V gene encodes CDR1 MDHEN and CDR2 SYDVKM. Trimming pared 4 bases from V and 7 bases from J, leaving 20 bases between. The CDR3 contains 16 residues. The sequencing sample was made of peripheral blood. The genes are TRBV28 and TRBJ1-5, with a tentative D call TRBD1 (6 bases). This TCR came from a man aged 45-65 years who had recovered from COVID-19. CDR3: CASSSTGPARQQPQHF. CDR3 in DNA: TGTGCCAGCAGTTCTACAGGGCCAGCCCGTCAGCAGCCCCAGCATTTT. Combining the CDR3 with reference TRBV28 and TRBJ1-5 gives the whole variable domain DVKVTQSSRYLVKRTGEKVFLECVQDMDHENMFWYRQDPGLGLRLIYFSYDVKMKEKGDIPEGYSVSREKKERFSLILESASTNQTSMYLCASSSTGPARQQPQHFGDGTRLSIL.